This T cell receptor beta chain was obtained from a study of STAT5B mutations in CD4+ large granular lymphocyte leukemia. Study-wide results and limits: Over 20% of private leukemic clonotypes occurred rarely in other patients' non-leukemic repertoires. Compared with healthy controls (2/35), patient top clones favored TRBV06 (8/27). CD4-sorted patient repertoires seemed more clonal than healthy CD4+ repertoires.

CDR3 length equals 12 residues. The germline V gene encodes CDR1 LNHDA and CDR2 SQIVND (reference sequence). The ends were cut back, 6 bases at V and 9 bases at J, with 9 bases in the middle. Sequenced by immunoSEQ multiplex PCR; TCRdb stores in-frame clones only, minus some. The sample has 45,000 to 55,000 clones, roughly three quarters seen once; the top ten hold 1.5%. This clone was detected once. The target antigen is unknown. Sequencing input: CD4+ T cells from blood buffy coats. The receptor was isolated from a human donor in good health. V and J are TRBV19 and TRBJ1-6; D is possibly TRBD1 (5 bases). The CDR3 sequence is CASSREGSPLHF. The CDR3 nucleotides are TGTGCCAGTAGCAGGGAAGGTTCACCCCTCCACTTT. The complete variable domain, with remaining parts taken from reference TRBV19 and TRBJ1-6, reads DGGITQSPKYLFRKEGQNVTLSCEQNLNHDAMYWYRQDPGQGLRLIYYSQIVNDFQKGDIAEGYSVSREKKESFPLTVTSAQKNPTAFYLCASSREGSPLHFGNGTRLTVT.